These 14 T cell receptor beta chains were all obtained from the same sample, sequenced in a study of molecular identifiers for immune sequencing clone quantification. TCRdb ran MiXCR on the PCR reads and lists one entry per CDR3 protein. The sample has about 640,000 distinct CDR3 sequences, 15% to 20% seen once; the top ten hold approximately 0.9%. The sequencing sample was made of naive CD8+ T cells from blood, with Jurkat cell RNA spiked in. Subset of the sample: FACS-sorted CD8+CD4-CCR7+CD45RA+ naive T cells. These receptor sequences come from a human donor in good health. Some libraries in this study had Jurkat cell RNA spiked in.

Of note for this clonotype: Possible read error: a much larger clone is one base away. Here the CDR3 omits its conserved ending phenylalanine or tryptophan, so a read error is the likely source. This rearrangement joins TRBV28 to TRBJ2-7, with TRBD2 matching 16 bases. V shed 6 bases, J shed 6 bases, and the junction held 5 bases outside the gene matches. The CDR3 runs 15 residues. Germline values: CDR1 MDHEN, CDR2 SYDVKM. CDR3 bases: TGTGCCAGCAGCCCGGGACTAGCGGGAGGGAGCGAGCAGTACCTC. This codes for CASSPGLAGGSEQYL.

This clonotype was found a few times. CDR3 nucleotides: TGTGCCAGCAGCAGACAGGGCCCTAATGAGCAGTTCTTC. Encoded protein: CASSRQGPNEQFF. The chain uses TRBV6-2 or TRBV6-3 and TRBJ2-1, with TRBD1 matching over 7 bases. CDR1 is MNHEY, CDR2 SVGEGT, per germline. The CDR3 extends over 13 amino acids. The junction had 6 bases not matched to a gene; V was cut back by 6 bases and J by 7 bases.

J is TRBJ2-3 and V is TRBV4-1; 12 bases fit TRBD2. J lost 0 bases, V lost 2 bases, and 6 bases had no gene match. Germline V lookup: CDR1 MGHRA, CDR2 YSYEKL. CDR3 length: 18 amino acids. The CDR3: CASSQTSGGTTSTDTQYF. CDR3 sequence (DNA): TGCGCCAGCAGCCAAACTAGCGGGGGGACCACTAGCACAGATACGCAGTATTTT.

The chain employs TRBV27 and TRBJ1-5; D call uncertain. Looked up from germline, CDR1 is MNHEY and CDR2 is SMNVEV (reference sequence). V gave up 0 bases and J gave up 4 bases, with 13 bases separating them. This CDR3 has 16 residues. This CDR3 is CASSLSGGRNNQPQHF. The DNA for the CDR3 is TGTGCCAGCAGTTTATCGGGAGGCAGGAATAATCAGCCCCAGCATTTT.

In its sample, this clonotype was seen a few times. This rearrangement joins TRBV12-5 to TRBJ1-3; TRBD1 is a possible D gene (6 bases). The CDR3 consists of 14 residues. The germline gives CDR1 LGHNT, CDR2 FRNRAP. The V end lost 6 bases, the J end lost 0 bases, and 9 bases lay between the germline ends. The CDR3 DNA reads TGTGCTAGTGGACAGGGTTCCTCTGGAAACACCATATATTTT. Encoded protein: CASGQGSSGNTIYF.

The chain carries TRBV11-2 and TRBJ2-3; 12 bases are shared with TRBD2. The CDR3 has 18 amino acids. Per germline, CDR1 SGHAT and CDR2 FQNNGV. Germline trimming cut 6 bases from V and 1 base from J; bases unmatched to any gene: 11. CDR3 DNA sequence: TGTGCCAGCAGGGCCCCCTCTAGCGGGAGGGAAGGCACAGATACGCAGTATTTT. Translating it yields CASRAPSSGREGTDTQYF.

This clonotype was counted only a few times. The chain uses TRBV10-3 and TRBJ1-1; weak D call: TRBD1 (5 bases). This CDR3 has 14 amino acids. Germline V gene data show CDR1 as ENHRY and CDR2 as SYGVKD. The germline V and J ends were trimmed by 6 bases and 0 bases, with 11 bases remaining between them. CDR3 amino acids: CAISGTPLNTEAFF. CDR3 sequence (DNA): TGTGCCATCAGCGGGACCCCCCTGAACACTGAAGCTTTCTTT.

The rearrangement joins TRBV6-5 to TRBJ2-7; D possibly corresponds to TRBD2 (5 bases). The CDR3 covers 15 residues. CDR1 and CDR2 (germline): MNHEY, SVGAGI. V lost 2 bases to trimming and J lost 0 bases, with 11 bases between them. CDR3 in amino acids: CASSYVSGSSYEQYF. CDR3 DNA: TGTGCCAGCAGTTACGTCAGCGGTAGCTCCTACGAGCAGTACTTC.

Concerning this clonotype: It is likely a read error, because the conserved phenylalanine at the end of the CDR3 is missing. The V gene is TRBV5-3, the J gene TRBJ2-1; 8 nucleotides line up with TRBD2. TRBV5-3 carries the ORF label, with uncertain function. The CDR3 runs 14 residues. CDR3 residues: CASSFAGGYYEQFS. DNA of the CDR3: TGTGCCAGCAGCTTTGCGGGAGGTTACTATGAGCAGTTCTCC.

This clonotype occurred many times. The chain couples TRBV6-5 to TRBJ2-6; TRBD1 might be the D (5 bases). Germline loops: CDR1 MNHEY, CDR2 SVGAGI. V lost 8 bases and J lost 0, with 14 bases in between. The CDR3 spans 16 residues. The DNA of the CDR3 is TGTGCCAGCGGAGAATGGACAACCTCTGGGGCCAACGTCCTGACTTTC. Amino acid sequence: CASGEWTTSGANVLTF.

This clonotype has a count of ten or more. V and J are TRBV3-1 and TRBJ2-7, with D uncertain. V lost 1 base to trimming and J lost 2 bases, with 12 bases between them. The CDR3 loop spans 15 amino acids. Looked up from germline, CDR1 is LGHDT and CDR2 is YNNKEL (reference sequence). CDR3 nucleotide sequence: TGTGCCAGCAGCCAAGGGGCAGCCGTGGCCTACGAGCAGTACTTC. It specifies CASSQGAAVAYEQYF.

This clonotype was seen repeatedly, ten times or more. The rearrangement links TRBV4-1 to TRBJ1-1, with 7 bases that match TRBD1. CDR1 MGHRA and CDR2 YSYEKL come from the germline V gene. J lost 7 bases, V lost 5 bases, and 4 bases had no gene match. The CDR3 spans 12 residues. The CDR3 loop is CASSGDSHEAFF. The CDR3 bases are TGCGCCAGCAGCGGGGACAGTCATGAAGCTTTCTTT.

A remark on this clonotype: A read error may be the cause here, since a much bigger clone is one base away. V usage is TRBV7-9 and J usage is TRBJ1-4; 9 bases agree with TRBD1. The CDR3 consists of 15 residues. The germline V gene has CDR1 SEHNR and CDR2 FQNEAQ (reference sequence). This chain's CDR3 is CASSTAGTGNEKLLF. The CDR3 nucleotides are TGTGCCAGCAGCACGGCCGGGACAGGGAACGAAAAACTGCTTTTT.

This clonotype was counted many times. The genes are TRBV29-1 and TRBJ2-1, with 7 bases aligning to TRBD1. CDR1 and CDR2 (germline): SQVTM, ANQGSEA. V gave up 5 bases and J gave up 3 bases; unmatched junction bases: 7. The CDR3 has 14 amino acids. In DNA form, the CDR3 reads TGCAGCGTTCCCGGACAGGTTTTCTACAATGAGCAGTTCTTC. Amino acid sequence: CSVPGQVFYNEQFF.